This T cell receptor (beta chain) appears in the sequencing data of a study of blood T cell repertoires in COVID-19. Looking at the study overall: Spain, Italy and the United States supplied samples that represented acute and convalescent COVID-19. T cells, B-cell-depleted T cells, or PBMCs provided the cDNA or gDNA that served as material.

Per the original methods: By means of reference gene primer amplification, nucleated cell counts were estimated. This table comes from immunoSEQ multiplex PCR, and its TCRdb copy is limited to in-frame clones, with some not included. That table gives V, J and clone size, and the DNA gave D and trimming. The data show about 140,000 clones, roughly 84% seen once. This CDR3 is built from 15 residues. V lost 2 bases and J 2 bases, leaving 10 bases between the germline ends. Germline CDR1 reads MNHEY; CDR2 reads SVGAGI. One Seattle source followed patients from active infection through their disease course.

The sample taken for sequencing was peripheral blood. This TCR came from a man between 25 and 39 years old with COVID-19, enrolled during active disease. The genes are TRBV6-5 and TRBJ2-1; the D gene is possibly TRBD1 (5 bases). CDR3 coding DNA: TGTGCCAGCAGTTACGCCAGCAGGGCCTACAATGAGCAGTTCTTC. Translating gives CASSYASRAYNEQFF.